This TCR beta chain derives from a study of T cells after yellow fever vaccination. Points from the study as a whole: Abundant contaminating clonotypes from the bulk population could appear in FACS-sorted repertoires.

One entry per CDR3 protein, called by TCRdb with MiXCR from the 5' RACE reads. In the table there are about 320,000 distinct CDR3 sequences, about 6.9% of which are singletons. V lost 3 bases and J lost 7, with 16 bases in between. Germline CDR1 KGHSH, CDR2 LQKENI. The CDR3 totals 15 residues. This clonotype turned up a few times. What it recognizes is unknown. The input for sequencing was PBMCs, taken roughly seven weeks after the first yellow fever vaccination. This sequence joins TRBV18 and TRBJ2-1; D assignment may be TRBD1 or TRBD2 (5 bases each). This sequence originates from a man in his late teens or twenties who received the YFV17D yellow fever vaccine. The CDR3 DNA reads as TGTGCCAGCTCACCGGGACGGGCGGATTTGAATGAGCAGTTCTTC. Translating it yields CASSPGRADLNEQFF.